This T cell receptor (beta chain) was captured by sequencing in a study of blood T cells in healthy people across ages. About the research overall: About one barcoded beta molecule per two T cells was the capture yield of template switching.

With 4 bases removed from V and 2 bases from J, the gap between germline ends came to 20 bases. In germline, CDR1 is PRHDT, CDR2 FYEKMQ (reference sequence). The CDR3 has 17 amino acids. Turning to this clonotype: Its specificity is unknown.

Alongside a J-beta primer mix, a sample-barcoded 5' primer served in a second PCR lasting about 7 to 12 cycles. CDR3-containing paired-end reads numbered at least 2.5 million in each sample. TCRdb reanalysed the 5' RACE reads using MiXCR and keeps one entry per CDR3 protein. Altogether 870,000 or so distinct CDR3 sequences are present, around 26% being singletons, with the ten largest covering roughly 17%. Whole-study findings and limits: Long-lived donors exceeded aged donors in naive CD4+ cells and diversity. Naive and antigen-experienced cells could not be conclusively compared, given unsorted PBMCs.

The rearrangement links TRBV13 to TRBJ1-1; D gene unclear. Sequenced sample: blood. The receptor's source is a woman of 80 years or more in good health. CDR3 bases: TGTGCCAGCAGCTGGACGGGGAACAGTCACCTTAACACTGAAGCTTTCTTT. Its translation: CASSWTGNSHLNTEAFF. Based on the CDR3 plus reference TRBV13 and TRBJ1-1, the full variable domain is AAGVIQSPRHLIKEKRETATLKCYPIPRHDTVYWYQQGPGQDPQFLISFYEKMQSDKGSIPDRFSAQQFSDYHSELNMSSLELGDSALYFCASSWTGNSHLNTEAFFGQGTRLTVV.